The rows below give T cell receptor beta chains drawn from one sample of a study of cytotoxic CD8 clonotypes in ibrutinib-treated CLL. Sequencing used immunoSEQ multiplex PCR; TCRdb keeps in-frame clones, though not all of them. The table has approximately 24,000 clones, roughly two thirds seen once. The sample here was PBMCs, taken at disease progression, from a patient treated with ibrutinib. These receptors originate from a human donor with chronic lymphocytic leukemia. Both conserved end residues are part of each CDR3. The D gene is left open where the match is weak. Not all rows give a size; the values are once, few, many and, for expanded clones, a class.

abundance,v_gene,j_gene,d_gene,CDR3nt,CDR3aa
.,TRBV5-1,TRBJ2-7,TRBD2,TGCGCCAGCAGCCCGGGTGGGGGGGAAAACGAGCAGTACTTC,CASSPGGGENEQYF
.,TRBV11-2,TRBJ1-2,TRBD1,TGTGCCAGCAGCTCCCTTGGACAGGTTGCTAACTATGGCTACACCTTC,CASSSLGQVANYGYTF
.,TRBV6-5,TRBJ2-7,.,TGTGCCAGCAGTTACTCGAGGACTGCCTACGAGCAGTACTTC,CASSYSRTAYEQYF
.,TRBV11-2,TRBJ2-7,.,TGTGCCAGCAGCTTAGGAGGGAAGCCCTACGAGCAGTACTTC,CASSLGGKPYEQYF
.,TRBV7-6,TRBJ1-4,.,TGTGCCGTATCCGAGACGGCAACTAATGAAAAACTGTTTTTT,CAVSETATNEKLFF
.,TRBV7-2,TRBJ1-2,TRBD1,TGTGCCAGCAGCCCCCCCGGGACAGGGAGTCACTATGGCTACACCTTC,CASSPPGTGSHYGYTF
once,TRBV4-1,TRBJ1-2,TRBD1,TGCGCCAGCAGCCAAGGTGTACAGGGGGCAAGAGGCTACACCTTC,CASSQGVQGARGYTF
.,TRBV9,TRBJ2-5,.,TGTGCCAGCAGCGCCTGGGGGAACAGCCAAGAGACCCAGTACTTC,CASSAWGNSQETQYF
few,TRBV4-1,TRBJ2-1,TRBD2,TGCGCCAGCAGCCGCGCAACTAGCGGGGGGGCCCACAATGAGCAGTTCTTC,CASSRATSGGAHNEQFF
.,TRBV4-2,TRBJ2-6,.,TGTGCCAGCAGCCGAGGGGACTTCGGCTCTGGGGCCAACGTCCTGACTTTC,CASSRGDFGSGANVLTF
once,TRBV10-3,TRBJ1-2,TRBD1,TGTGCCATCAGTGAGTCTGACAGGGGCTATGGCTACACCTTC,CAISESDRGYGYTF
few,TRBV6-5,TRBJ2-7,.,TGTGCCAGCAGTCTAAACAGGGAAGGCCACGAGCAGTACTTC,CASSLNREGHEQYF
few,TRBV5-3,TRBJ1-5,TRBD1,TGTGCCAGAAGCACTCGGGACAGGGTAGGCCCCAGACCATATAGCAATCAGCCCCAGCATTTT,CARSTRDRVGPRPYSNQPQHF
.,TRBV5-6,TRBJ1-1,TRBD1,TGTGCCAGCAGTTCAGGGGGCCGCACTGAAGCTTTCTTT,CASSSGGRTEAFF
.,TRBV2,TRBJ2-7,TRBD2,TGTGCCAGCAGTGACCCAGGGACTACGCCCGAGCAGTACTTC,CASSDPGTTPEQYF
.,TRBV10-1,TRBJ1-1,.,TGCGCCAGCAGTGTCCTTAGGGGCACTGAAGCTTTCTTT,CASSVLRGTEAFF
few,TRBV5-1,TRBJ2-7,.,TGCGCCAGCAGTACCCAGGGTTACGAGCAGTACTTC,CASSTQGYEQYF
.,TRBV5-4,TRBJ2-5,TRBD2,TGTGCCAGTGGACTAGCGGCCCAAGAGACCCAGTACTTC,CASGLAAQETQYF